This T cell receptor (beta chain) was obtained from a study of T cells in localized non-small cell lung cancer. CDR1 is SGHTA, CDR2 FQGNSA, per germline. The length of the CDR3 is 11 residues. Between the trimmed V and J ends, which lost 4 bases and 4 bases, there was a span of 2 bases. Sequencing was performed with immunoSEQ multiplex PCR; in TCRdb, only in-frame clones are kept and a portion is missing. Of tens of thousands of clones listed, roughly nine tenths were seen once; the top ten hold just over 20%. V gene TRBV7-2 combines with J gene TRBJ2-1; D gene unclear. The sequence came from a male donor at least 60 years old with stage III squamous cell lung carcinoma. This specimen was peripheral blood, taken before any cancer treatment. The CDR3 nucleotides read TGTGCCAGCAGCTGGTACAATGAGCAGTTCTTC. This translates into CASSWYNEQFF.